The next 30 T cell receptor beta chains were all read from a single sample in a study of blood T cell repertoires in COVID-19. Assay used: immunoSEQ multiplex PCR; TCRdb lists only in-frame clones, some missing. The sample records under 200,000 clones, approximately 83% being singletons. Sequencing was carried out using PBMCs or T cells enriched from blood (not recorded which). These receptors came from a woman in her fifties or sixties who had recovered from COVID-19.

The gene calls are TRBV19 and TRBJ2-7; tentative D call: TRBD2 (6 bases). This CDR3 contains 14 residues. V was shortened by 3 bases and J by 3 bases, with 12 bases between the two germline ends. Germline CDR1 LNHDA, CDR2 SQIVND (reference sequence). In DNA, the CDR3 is TGTGCCAGTAGTATTGGGCGGAGGGGCTACGAGCAGTACTTC. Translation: CASSIGRRGYEQYF.

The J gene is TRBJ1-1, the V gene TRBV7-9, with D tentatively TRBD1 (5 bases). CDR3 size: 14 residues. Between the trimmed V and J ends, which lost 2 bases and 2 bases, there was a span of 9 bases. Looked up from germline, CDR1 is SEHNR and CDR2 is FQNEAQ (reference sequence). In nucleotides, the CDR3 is TGTGCCAGCAGCTTACTGACAGTTAACACTGAAGCTTTCTTT. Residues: CASSLLTVNTEAFF.

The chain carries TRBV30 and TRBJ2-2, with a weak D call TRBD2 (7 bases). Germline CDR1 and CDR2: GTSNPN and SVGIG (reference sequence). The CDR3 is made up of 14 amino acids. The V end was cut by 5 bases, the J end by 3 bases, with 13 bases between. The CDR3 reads CAWGGRGDTGELFF. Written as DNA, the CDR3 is TGTGCCTGGGGGGGCCGGGGGGACACCGGGGAGCTGTTTTTT.

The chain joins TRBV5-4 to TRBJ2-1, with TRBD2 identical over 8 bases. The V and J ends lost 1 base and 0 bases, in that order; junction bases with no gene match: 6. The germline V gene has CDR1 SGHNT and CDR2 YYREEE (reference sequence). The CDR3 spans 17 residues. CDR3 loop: CASSLISGGSSYNEQFF. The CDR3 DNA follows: TGTGCCAGCAGCTTGATAAGCGGGGGAAGCTCCTACAATGAGCAGTTCTTC.

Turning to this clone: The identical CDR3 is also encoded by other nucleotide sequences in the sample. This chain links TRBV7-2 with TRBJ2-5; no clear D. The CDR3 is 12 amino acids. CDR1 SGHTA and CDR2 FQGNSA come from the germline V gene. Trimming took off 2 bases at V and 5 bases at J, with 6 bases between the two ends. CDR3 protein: CASSLIRETQYF. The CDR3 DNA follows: TGTGCCAGCAGCTTAATCCGGGAGACCCAGTACTTC.

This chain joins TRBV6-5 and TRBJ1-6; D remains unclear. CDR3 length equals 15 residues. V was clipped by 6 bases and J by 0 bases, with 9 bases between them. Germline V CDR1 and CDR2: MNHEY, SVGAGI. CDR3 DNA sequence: TGTGCCAGCAGAAGTAGGAGCTCCTATAATTCACCCCTCCACTTT. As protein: CASRSRSSYNSPLHF.

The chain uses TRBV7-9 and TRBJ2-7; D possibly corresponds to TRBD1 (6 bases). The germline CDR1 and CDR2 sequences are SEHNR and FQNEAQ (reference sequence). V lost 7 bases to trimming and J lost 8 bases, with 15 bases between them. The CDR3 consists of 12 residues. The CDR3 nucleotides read TGTGCCAGCAAAACGTCAGGGGCGAAGCAGTACTTC. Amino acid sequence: CASKTSGAKQYF.

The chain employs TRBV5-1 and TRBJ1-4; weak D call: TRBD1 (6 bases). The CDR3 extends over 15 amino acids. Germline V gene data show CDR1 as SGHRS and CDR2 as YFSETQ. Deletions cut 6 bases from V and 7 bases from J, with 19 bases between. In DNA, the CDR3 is TGCGCCAGCACCCTGGGGGGGACAAGAGGTGAAAAACTGTTTTTT. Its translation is CASTLGGTRGEKLFF.

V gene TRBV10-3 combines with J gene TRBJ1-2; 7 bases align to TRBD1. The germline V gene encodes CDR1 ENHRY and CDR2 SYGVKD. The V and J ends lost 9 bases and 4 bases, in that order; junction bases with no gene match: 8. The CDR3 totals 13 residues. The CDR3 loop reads CAIGTATLYGYTF. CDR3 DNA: TGTGCCATAGGGACAGCCACCCTCTATGGCTACACCTTC.

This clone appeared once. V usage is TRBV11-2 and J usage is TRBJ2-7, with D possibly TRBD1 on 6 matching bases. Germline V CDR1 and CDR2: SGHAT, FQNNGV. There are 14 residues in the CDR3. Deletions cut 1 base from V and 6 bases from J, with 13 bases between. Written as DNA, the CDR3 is TGTGCCAGCAGCTTAGCTATCAGGGGCGGCGAGCAGTACTTC. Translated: CASSLAIRGGEQYF. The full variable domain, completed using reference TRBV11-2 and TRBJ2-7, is EAGVAQSPRYKIIEKRQSVAFWCNPISGHATLYWYQQILGQGPKLLIQFQNNGVVDDSQLPKDRFSAERLKGVDSTLKIQPAKLEDSAVYLCASSLAIRGGEQYFGPGTRLTVT.

The CDR3 DNA is TGTGCCAGCAGCTTTCTTGGAACTAGCGGGGGGGTATACAATGAGCAGTTCTTC. This encodes CASSFLGTSGGVYNEQFF. The rearrangement links TRBV7-2 to TRBJ2-1, with TRBD2 identical over 13 bases. This CDR3 spans 18 amino acids. Germline CDR1 reads SGHTA; CDR2 reads FQGNSA. V lost 3 bases, J lost 4 bases, and 9 bases stayed unmatched. Looking up the rest from reference TRBV7-2 and TRBJ2-1 gives the full variable domain: GAGVSQSPSNKVTEKGKDVELRCDPISGHTALYWYRQSLGQGLEFLIYFQGNSAPDKSGLPSDRFSAERTGGSVSTLTIQRTQQEDSAVYLCASSFLGTSGGVYNEQFFGPGTRLTVL.

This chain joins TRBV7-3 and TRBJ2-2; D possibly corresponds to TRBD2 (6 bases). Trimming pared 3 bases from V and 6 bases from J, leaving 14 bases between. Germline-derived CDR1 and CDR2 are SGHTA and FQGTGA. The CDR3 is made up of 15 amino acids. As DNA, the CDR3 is TGTGCCAGCAGCTTGGAGGCTAGCGTGCCCGGGGAGCTGTTTTTT. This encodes CASSLEASVPGELFF. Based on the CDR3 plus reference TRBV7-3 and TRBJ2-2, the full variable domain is GAGVSQTPSNKVTEKGKYVELRCDPISGHTALYWYRQSLGQGPEFLIYFQGTGAADDSGLPNDRFFAVRPEGSVSTLKIQRTERGDSAVYLCASSLEASVPGELFFGEGSRLTVL.

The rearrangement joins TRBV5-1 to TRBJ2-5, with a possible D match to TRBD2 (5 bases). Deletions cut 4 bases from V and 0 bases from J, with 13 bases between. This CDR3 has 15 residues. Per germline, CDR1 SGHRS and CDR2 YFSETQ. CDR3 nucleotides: TGCGCCAGCAGCCCCGCAGAGGGCAACCAAGAGACCCAGTACTTC. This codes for CASSPAEGNQETQYF.

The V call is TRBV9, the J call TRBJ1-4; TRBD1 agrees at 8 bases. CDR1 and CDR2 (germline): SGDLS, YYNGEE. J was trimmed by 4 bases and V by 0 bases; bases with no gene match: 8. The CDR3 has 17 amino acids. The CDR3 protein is CASSVGEGGQVNEKLFF. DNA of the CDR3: TGTGCCAGCAGCGTAGGGGAGGGGGGACAGGTTAATGAAAAACTGTTTTTT.

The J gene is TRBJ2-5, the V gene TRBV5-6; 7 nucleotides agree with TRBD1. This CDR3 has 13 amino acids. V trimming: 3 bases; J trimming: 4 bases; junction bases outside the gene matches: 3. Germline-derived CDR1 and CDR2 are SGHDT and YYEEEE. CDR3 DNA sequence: TGTGCCAGCAGCTCGACAGGGATAGAGACCCAGTACTTC. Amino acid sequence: CASSSTGIETQYF.

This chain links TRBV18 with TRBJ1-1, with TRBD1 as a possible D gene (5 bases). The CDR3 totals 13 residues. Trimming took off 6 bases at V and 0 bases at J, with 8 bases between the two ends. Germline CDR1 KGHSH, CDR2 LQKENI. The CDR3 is CASSGGMNTEAFF. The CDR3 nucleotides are TGTGCCAGCTCGGGGGGAATGAACACTGAAGCTTTCTTT.

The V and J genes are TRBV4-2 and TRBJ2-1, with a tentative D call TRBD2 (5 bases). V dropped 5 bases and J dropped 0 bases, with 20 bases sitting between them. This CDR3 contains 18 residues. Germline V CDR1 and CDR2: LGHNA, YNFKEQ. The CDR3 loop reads CASSAGAAYGGSYNEQFF. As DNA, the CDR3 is TGTGCCAGCAGCGCGGGTGCGGCGTACGGCGGCTCCTACAATGAGCAGTTCTTC.

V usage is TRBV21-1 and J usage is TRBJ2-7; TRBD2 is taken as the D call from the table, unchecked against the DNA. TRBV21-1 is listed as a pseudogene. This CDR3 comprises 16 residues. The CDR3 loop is CASSILISIVAYEQYF. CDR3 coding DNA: TGTGCCAGCAGCATCCTAATATCTATAGTCGCCTACGAGCAGTACTTC.

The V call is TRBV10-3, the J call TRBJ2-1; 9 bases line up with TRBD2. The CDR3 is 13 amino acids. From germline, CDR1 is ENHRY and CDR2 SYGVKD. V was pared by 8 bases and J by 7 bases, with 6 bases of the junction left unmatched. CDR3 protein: CAILAGASNEQFF. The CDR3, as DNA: TGTGCCATCTTAGCGGGAGCCAGTAATGAGCAGTTCTTC.

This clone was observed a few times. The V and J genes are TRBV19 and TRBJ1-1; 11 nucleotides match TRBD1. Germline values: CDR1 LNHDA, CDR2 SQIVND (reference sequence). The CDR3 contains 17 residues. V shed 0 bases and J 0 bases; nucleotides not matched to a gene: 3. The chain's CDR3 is CASSIDLDRGLNTEAFF. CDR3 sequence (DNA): TGTGCCAGTAGTATAGATTTGGACAGGGGGCTGAACACTGAAGCTTTCTTT.

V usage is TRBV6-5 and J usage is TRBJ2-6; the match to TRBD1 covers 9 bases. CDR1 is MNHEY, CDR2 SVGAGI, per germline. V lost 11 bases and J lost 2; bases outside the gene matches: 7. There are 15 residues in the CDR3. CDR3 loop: CAFRDRVTGANVLTF. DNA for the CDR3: TGTGCCTTCCGGGACAGGGTCACTGGGGCCAACGTCCTGACTTTC.

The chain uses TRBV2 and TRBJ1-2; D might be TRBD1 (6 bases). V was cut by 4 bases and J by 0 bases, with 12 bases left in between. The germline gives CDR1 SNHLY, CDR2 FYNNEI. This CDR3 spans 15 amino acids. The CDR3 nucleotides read TGTGCCAGCAGTGTTTGGGACAAAACTAACTATGGCTACACCTTC. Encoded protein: CASSVWDKTNYGYTF.

CDR3 protein: CASSVQVGSGELFF. The CDR3 DNA follows: TGCGCCAGCAGCGTACAGGTGGGCAGCGGGGAGCTGTTTTTT. The chain couples TRBV5-1 to TRBJ2-2; a possible D gene is TRBD1 (5 bases). In germline, CDR1 is SGHRS, CDR2 YFSETQ. The length of the CDR3 is 14 residues. V shed 4 bases and J shed 7 bases, with 14 bases lying between them. The full variable domain, with the rest looked up from reference TRBV5-1 and TRBJ2-2, is KAGVTQTPRYLIKTRGQQVTLSCSPISGHRSVSWYQQTPGQGLQFLFEYFSETQRNKGNFPGRFSGRQFSNSRSEMNVSTLELGDSALYLCASSVQVGSGELFFGEGSRLTVL.

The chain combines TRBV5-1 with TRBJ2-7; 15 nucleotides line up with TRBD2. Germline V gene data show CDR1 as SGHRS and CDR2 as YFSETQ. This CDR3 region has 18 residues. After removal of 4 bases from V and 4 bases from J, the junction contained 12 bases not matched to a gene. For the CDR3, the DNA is TGCGCCAGCAGCACGGGGACTAGCGGGGGGCTACCAATTTACGAGCAGTACTTC. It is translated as CASSTGTSGGLPIYEQYF.

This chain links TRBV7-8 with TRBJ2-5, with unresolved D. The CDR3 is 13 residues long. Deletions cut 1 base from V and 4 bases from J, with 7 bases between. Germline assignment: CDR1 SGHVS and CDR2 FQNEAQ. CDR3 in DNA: TGTGCCAGCAGCTTAGGGCTAGGAGAGACCCAGTACTTC. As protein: CASSLGLGETQYF.

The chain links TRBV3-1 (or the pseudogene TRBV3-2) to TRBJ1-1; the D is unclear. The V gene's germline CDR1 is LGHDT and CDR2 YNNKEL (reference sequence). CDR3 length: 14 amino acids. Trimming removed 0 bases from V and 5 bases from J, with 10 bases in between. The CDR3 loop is CASSQEGGSTEAFF. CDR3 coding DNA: TGTGCCAGCAGCCAAGAAGGCGGGTCGACTGAAGCTTTCTTT.

The CDR3 bases are TGTGCCAGCAGCCTACTAGTCGACAATGAGCAGTTCTTC. It specifies CASSLLVDNEQFF. This sequence joins TRBV7-3 and TRBJ2-1; tentatively, D is TRBD2 (5 bases). The V end lost 5 bases, the J end lost 5 bases, and 10 bases lay between the germline ends. The germline CDR1 and CDR2 sequences are SGHTA and FQGTGA. CDR3 length: 13 residues.

CDR3: CASSDAQGARAFF. CDR3 bases: TGTGCCAGCAGTGACGCACAGGGGGCGCGGGCTTTCTTT. This chain links TRBV2 with TRBJ1-1; 9 positions agree with TRBD1. Trimming took 3 bases from V and 11 from J; bases not matched to a gene: 7. The CDR3 sequence is 13 residues long. Germline-derived CDR1 and CDR2 are SNHLY and FYNNEI.

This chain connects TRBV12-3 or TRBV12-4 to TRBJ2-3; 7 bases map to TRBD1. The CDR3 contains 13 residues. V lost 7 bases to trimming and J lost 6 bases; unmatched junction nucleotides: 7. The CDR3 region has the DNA TGTGCCAGCAACAAGGGGGCCCCTGATACGCAGTATTTT. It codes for CASNKGAPDTQYF.

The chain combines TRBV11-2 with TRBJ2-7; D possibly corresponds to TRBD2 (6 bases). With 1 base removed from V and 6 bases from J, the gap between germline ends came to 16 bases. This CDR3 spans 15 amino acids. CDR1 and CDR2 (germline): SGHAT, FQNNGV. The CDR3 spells CASSLAGGEPREQYF. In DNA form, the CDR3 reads TGTGCCAGCAGCTTAGCAGGAGGGGAACCTCGCGAGCAGTACTTC. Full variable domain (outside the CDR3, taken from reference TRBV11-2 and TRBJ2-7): EAGVAQSPRYKIIEKRQSVAFWCNPISGHATLYWYQQILGQGPKLLIQFQNNGVVDDSQLPKDRFSAERLKGVDSTLKIQPAKLEDSAVYLCASSLAGGEPREQYFGPGTRLTVT.